This T cell receptor (beta chain) originates from a study of blood T cell repertoires in COVID-19. Study details: Samples taken during acute and convalescent COVID-19 were collected in the United States, Italy and Spain.

In the original processing: Amplifying reference gene primers gave estimates of nucleated cell counts. Data came from immunoSEQ multiplex PCR; TCRdb stores just in-frame clones and leaves some out. The DNA gave D and trimming, while V, J and clone size come from that table. Among 95,000 to 130,000 clones listed, roughly 80% were seen once. Sequenced input: peripheral blood. The receptor was isolated from a man aged 25 to 45 with acute or convalescent COVID-19.

CDR3 sequence: CAWSGDTKEGYTF. The CDR3 region has the DNA TGTGCCTGGAGTGGGGACACTAAGGAAGGCTACACCTTC. V gene TRBV30 combines with J gene TRBJ1-2; TRBD1 is a possible D gene (6 bases). The CDR3 has 13 amino acids. Germline V gene lookup returns CDR1 GTSNPN and CDR2 SVGIG (reference sequence). The V gene lost 1 base and the J gene lost 8 bases, with 14 bases spanning the gap.